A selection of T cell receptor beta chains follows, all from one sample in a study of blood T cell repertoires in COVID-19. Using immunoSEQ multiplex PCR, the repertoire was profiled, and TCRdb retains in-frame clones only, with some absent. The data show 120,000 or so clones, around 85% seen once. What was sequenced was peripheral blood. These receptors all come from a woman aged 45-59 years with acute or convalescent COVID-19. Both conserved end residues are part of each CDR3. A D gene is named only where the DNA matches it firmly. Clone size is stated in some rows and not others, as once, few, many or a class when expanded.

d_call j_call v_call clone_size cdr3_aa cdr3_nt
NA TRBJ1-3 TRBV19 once CASSIGGWRFPSGNTIYF TGTGCCAGTAGTATAGGAGGTTGGCGATTCCCCTCTGGAAACACCATATATTTT
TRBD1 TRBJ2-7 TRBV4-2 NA CASSPGQGTSYEQYF TGTGCCAGCAGCCCGGGACAGGGGACATCCTACGAGCAGTACTTC
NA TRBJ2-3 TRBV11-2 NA CASSFQGTDTQYF TGTGCCAGCAGCTTTCAGGGCACAGATACGCAGTATTTT
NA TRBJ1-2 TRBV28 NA CASSLDRNYGYTF TGTGCCAGCAGTTTGGACAGAAACTATGGCTACACCTTC
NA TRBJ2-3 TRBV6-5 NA CASSRSGGTDTQYF TGTGCCAGCTCAAGGAGCGGAGGCACAGATACGCAGTATTTT
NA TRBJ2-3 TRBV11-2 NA CASSFGSRRDSPSDTQYF TGTGCCAGCAGCTTCGGTTCCAGGAGGGACAGTCCGTCAGATACGCAGTATTTT
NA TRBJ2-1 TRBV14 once CASSQDRTPLGRQFF TGTGCCAGCAGCCAAGACCGAACACCCCTAGGGAGGCAGTTCTTC
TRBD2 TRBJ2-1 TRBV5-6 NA CASSFWTSGGAREQFF TGTGCCAGCAGCTTCTGGACTAGCGGGGGGGCCAGGGAGCAGTTCTTC
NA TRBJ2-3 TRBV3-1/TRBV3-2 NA CASSQDREFQQYF TGTGCCAGCAGCCAAGATCGGGAGTTTCAGCAGTATTTT
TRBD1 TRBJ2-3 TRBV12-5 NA CASGLGHDRGRDTQYF TGTGCTAGTGGTTTGGGCCATGACAGGGGCAGGGATACGCAGTATTTT
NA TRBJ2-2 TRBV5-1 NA CASSLVVSGNTGELFF TGCGCCAGCAGCTTGGTCGTTTCGGGGAACACCGGGGAGCTGTTTTTT
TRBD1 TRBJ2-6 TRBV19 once CASSTRQGFISGANVLTF TGTGCCAGTAGTACCCGACAGGGGTTTATCTCTGGGGCCAACGTCCTGACTTTC
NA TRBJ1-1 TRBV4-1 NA CASSQDRERNTEAFF TGCGCCAGCAGCCAAGATCGGGAGAGAAACACTGAAGCTTTCTTT
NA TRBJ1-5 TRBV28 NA CASSLVKGVKNQPQHF TGTGCCAGCAGTTTAGTGAAAGGGGTTAAGAATCAGCCCCAGCATTTT
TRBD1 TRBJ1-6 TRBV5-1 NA CASSKRTGENSPLHF TGCGCCAGCAGCAAAAGGACAGGGGAAAATTCACCCCTCCACTTT
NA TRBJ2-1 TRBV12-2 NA CASRPSKGAPDEQFF TGTGCAAGTCGCCCTTCTAAGGGGGCGCCGGATGAGCAGTTCTTC
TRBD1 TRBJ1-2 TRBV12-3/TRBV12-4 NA CASSHRDSYGYTF TGTGCCAGCAGTCATCGGGACAGCTATGGCTACACCTTC
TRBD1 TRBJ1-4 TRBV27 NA CASRRDRVDEKLFF TGTGCCAGCAGGAGAGACAGGGTGGATGAAAAACTGTTTTTT
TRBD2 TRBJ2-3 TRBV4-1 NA CASTKASGGSSTDTQYF TGCGCCAGCACCAAGGCTAGCGGGGGCTCTAGCACAGATACGCAGTATTTT
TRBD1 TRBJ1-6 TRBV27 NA CASRPSGGNSPLHF TGTGCCAGCAGACCCTCAGGGGGGAATTCACCCCTCCACTTT
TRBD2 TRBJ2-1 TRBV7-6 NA CASSLAPRGGYNEQFF TGTGCCAGCAGCTTAGCACCCCGGGGGGGATACAATGAGCAGTTCTTC
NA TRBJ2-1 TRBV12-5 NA CASGLAGSGEQFF TGTGCTAGTGGTTTAGCAGGGTCAGGCGAGCAGTTCTTC
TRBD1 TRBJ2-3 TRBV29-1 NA CSSPGQGRTDTQYF TGCAGCTCCCCGGGACAGGGTCGGACAGATACGCAGTATTTT
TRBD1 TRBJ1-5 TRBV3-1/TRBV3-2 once CASSQQGARNQPQHF TGTGCCAGCAGCCAGCAGGGGGCCCGAAATCAGCCCCAGCATTTT
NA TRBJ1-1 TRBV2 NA CASRRRGAPDTEAFF TGTGCCAGCAGGAGGAGGGGCGCCCCGGACACTGAAGCTTTCTTT
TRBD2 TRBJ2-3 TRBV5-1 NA CASSPIAGGRSTDTQYF TGCGCCAGCAGTCCTATAGCGGGGGGGCGATCTACAGATACGCAGTATTTT
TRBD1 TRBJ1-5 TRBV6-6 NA CASSYSGQVKTQPQHF TGTGCCAGCAGTTACTCAGGACAGGTTAAAACTCAGCCCCAGCATTTT
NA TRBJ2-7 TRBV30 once CAWSYRGGDEQYF TGTGCCTGGAGCTACAGGGGGGGCGACGAGCAGTACTTC
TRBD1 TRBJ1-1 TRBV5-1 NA CASSQPGQGVSEAFF TGCGCCAGCAGCCAACCGGGACAGGGGGTCTCTGAAGCTTTCTTT
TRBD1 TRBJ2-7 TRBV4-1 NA CASSQSQGAPSYEQYF TGCGCCAGCAGCCAATCGCAGGGGGCCCCCTCCTACGAGCAGTACTTC
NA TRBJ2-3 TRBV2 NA CASKRRGGGSDTQYF TGTGCCAGCAAAAGGCGGGGTGGGGGTTCAGATACGCAGTATTTT
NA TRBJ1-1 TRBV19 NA CASSTFERRLNTEAFF TGTGCCAGTAGTACTTTCGAACGGAGATTGAACACTGAAGCTTTCTTT
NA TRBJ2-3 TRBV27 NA CASSFFRGSDTQYF TGTGCCAGCAGTTTCTTCCGGGGGTCCGATACGCAGTATTTT
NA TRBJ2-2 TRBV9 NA CASSVRAWNTGELFF TGTGCCAGCAGCGTAAGAGCCTGGAACACCGGGGAGCTGTTTTTT
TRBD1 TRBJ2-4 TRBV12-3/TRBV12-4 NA CASSTRDRGNQYF TGTGCCAGCAGTACCAGGGACAGGGGAAATCAGTACTTC
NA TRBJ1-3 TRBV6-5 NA CASSYAKSYSGNTIYF TGTGCCAGCAGTTATGCTAAGAGCTACTCTGGAAACACCATATATTTT
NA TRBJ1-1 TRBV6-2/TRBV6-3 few CASSYGQGNTEAFF TGTGCCAGCAGTTACGGGCAGGGGAACACTGAAGCTTTCTTT
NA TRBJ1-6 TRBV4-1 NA CASSQTKRGAGANSPLHF TGCGCCAGCAGCCAAACTAAACGGGGGGCGGGTGCAAATTCACCCCTCCACTTT
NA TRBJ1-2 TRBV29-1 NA CSVEQGTSNGYTF TGCAGCGTTGAACAGGGGACCAGTAATGGCTACACCTTC
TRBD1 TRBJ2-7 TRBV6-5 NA CASSYRDRGSYEQYF TGTGCCAGCAGTTACCGTGACAGGGGATCATACGAGCAGTACTTC
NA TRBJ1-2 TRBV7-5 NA CARSLVEGQGNNYGYTF TGTGCCAGAAGCTTAGTCGAGGGGCAGGGGAACAACTATGGCTACACCTTC
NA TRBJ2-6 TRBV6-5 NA CASTFSSGANVLTF TGTGCCAGCACATTCAGCTCTGGGGCCAACGTCCTGACTTTC